These 7 T cell receptor beta chains share one sample of origin, sequenced in a study of Graves' ophthalmopathy and Graves' hyperthyroidism. Amplification of the TCR beta CDR3 regions used RNA transcripts (as template). Following a first-round RT-PCR that used HTBI primers, a second-round multiplex PCR was carried out. TCRdb reprocessed the multiplex PCR reads via MiXCR and lists one record per CDR3 protein. Among about 550,000 distinct CDR3 sequences listed, 35% to 45% were seen once. Sequenced: peripheral blood or thyroid tissue (not recorded which). These receptors all come from an adult man with Graves' hyperthyroidism.

This rearrangement joins TRBV4-1 to TRBJ1-4, with 11 bases fitting TRBD1. Germline lookup yields CDR1 MGHRA and CDR2 YSYEKL. V trimming: 5 bases; J trimming: 8 bases; junction bases outside the gene matches: 7. The CDR3 totals 15 residues. CDR3 sequence reads: CASSELRTGGEKLFF. Written as DNA, the CDR3 is TGCGCCAGCAGCGAACTACGGACAGGGGGCGAAAAACTGTTTTTT.

J is TRBJ1-4 and V is TRBV30, with unresolved D. Trimming stripped 0 bases from V and 6 bases from J, with 5 bases between. This CDR3 has 12 residues. Germline CDR1 reads GTSNPN; CDR2 reads SVGIG (reference sequence). CDR3 DNA sequence: TGTGCCTGGAGTGTAACCGATGAAAAACTGTTTTTT. This sequence encodes CAWSVTDEKLFF.

This rearrangement joins TRBV29-1 to TRBJ2-5; no clear D gene. CDR3 size: 12 residues. Trimming pared 3 bases from V and 2 bases from J, leaving 7 bases between. The germline V gene has CDR1 SQVTM and CDR2 ANQGSEA. Here the CDR3 reads CSVETVQETQYF. The CDR3 DNA sequence: TGCAGCGTTGAGACGGTACAAGAGACCCAGTACTTC.

In regard to this clonotype: This may come from a read error, since a much larger clone is one base off. The V call is TRBV12-3 or TRBV12-4, the J call TRBJ2-5; D may be TRBD2 (5 bases). This CDR3 spans 14 amino acids. The CDR3 DNA reads as TGTGCTGGTGCTATCAGCGGAACCCAAGAGACCCAGTACTTC. Translating it yields CAGAISGTQETQYF.

The chain links TRBV29-1 to TRBJ2-5; D remains unclear. V shed 0 bases and J shed 2 bases, with 13 bases lying between them. There are 15 residues in the CDR3. Germline CDR1 SQVTM, CDR2 ANQGSEA. CDR3 sequence: CSVEENPNSQETQYF. In nucleotides, the CDR3 is TGCAGCGTTGAAGAGAACCCCAATTCGCAAGAGACCCAGTACTTC.

The genes are TRBV5-1 and TRBJ2-3; D is possibly TRBD1 (6 bases). There are 14 residues in the CDR3. The germline V gene has CDR1 SGHRS and CDR2 YFSETQ. Trimming took off 0 bases at V and 2 bases at J, with 7 bases between the two ends. The CDR3 nucleotides read TGCGCCAGCAGCTTGGACAGGGCCACAGATACGCAGTATTTT. Its protein product is CASSLDRATDTQYF.

This clonotype was counted only a few times. The chain is built from TRBV7-2 and TRBJ2-3; no clear D gene. Trimming stripped 4 bases from V and 1 base from J, with 12 bases between. This CDR3 has 15 amino acids. Per germline, CDR1 SGHTA and CDR2 FQGNSA. The chain's CDR3 is CASSYIARGTDTQYF. In DNA, the CDR3 is TGTGCCAGCAGCTACATAGCCCGTGGCACAGATACGCAGTATTTT.